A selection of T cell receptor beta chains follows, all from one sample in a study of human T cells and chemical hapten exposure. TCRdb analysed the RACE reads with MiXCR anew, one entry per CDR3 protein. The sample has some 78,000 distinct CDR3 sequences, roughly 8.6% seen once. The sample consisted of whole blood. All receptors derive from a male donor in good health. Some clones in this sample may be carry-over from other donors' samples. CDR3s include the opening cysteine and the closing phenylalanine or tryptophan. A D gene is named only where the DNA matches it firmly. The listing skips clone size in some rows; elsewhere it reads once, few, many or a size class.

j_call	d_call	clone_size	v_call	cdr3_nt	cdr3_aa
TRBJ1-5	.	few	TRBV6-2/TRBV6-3	TGTGCCAGCAGCCAAAGGGGCAGGGACAATCAGCCCCAGCATTTT	CASSQRGRDNQPQHF
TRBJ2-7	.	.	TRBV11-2	TGTGCCAGCAGCCTGGGCTGGTCCTACGAGCAGTACTTC	CASSLGWSYEQYF
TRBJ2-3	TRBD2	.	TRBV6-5	TGTGCCACCAAGACTAGCGGGGTAGATACGCAGTATTTT	CATKTSGVDTQYF
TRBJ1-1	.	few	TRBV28	TGTGCCAGCAGTTTATCGGACCGGAGTAACACTGAAGCTTTCTTT	CASSLSDRSNTEAFF
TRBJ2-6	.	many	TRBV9	TGTGCCAGCAGCGAACCGGGGGCAGGGAGCTCTGGGGCCAACGTCCTGACTTTC	CASSEPGAGSSGANVLTF
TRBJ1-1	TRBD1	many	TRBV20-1	TGCAGTGCTCCCGGGACAGGGGTGAACACTGAAGCTTTCTTT	CSAPGTGVNTEAFF
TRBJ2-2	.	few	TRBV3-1	TGTGCCAGCAGCCAAGACTCGGCGAACACCGGGGAGCTGTTTTTT	CASSQDSANTGELFF
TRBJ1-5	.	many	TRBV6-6	TGTGCCAGCAGTTACGAGGATAGCAATCAGCCCCAGCATTTT	CASSYEDSNQPQHF
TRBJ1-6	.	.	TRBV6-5	TGTGCCAGCAGTCCTACCTATTCACCCCTCCACTTT	CASSPTYSPLHF
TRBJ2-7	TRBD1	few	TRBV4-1	TGCGCCAGCAGCCAATACCTCGGACAGGGCGAGCAGTACTTC	CASSQYLGQGEQYF
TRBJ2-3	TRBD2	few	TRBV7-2	TGTGCCAGCAGCTTTCAAGTAGCGGGGGGGGCAGATACGCAGTATTTT	CASSFQVAGGADTQYF
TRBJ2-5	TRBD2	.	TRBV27	TGTGCCAGCAGTTCGGTTAGGCTAGCGGGATTAGAGACCCAGTACTTC	CASSSVRLAGLETQYF
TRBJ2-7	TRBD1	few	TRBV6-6	TGTGCCAGCAGTTACCGAGGGGACAGAGAGTACGAGCAGTACTTC	CASSYRGDREYEQYF
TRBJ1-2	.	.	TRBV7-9	TGTGCCAGCAGCTGGGGGGAGGCAGGGGCGGGAGATGGCTACACCTTC	CASSWGEAGAGDGYTF